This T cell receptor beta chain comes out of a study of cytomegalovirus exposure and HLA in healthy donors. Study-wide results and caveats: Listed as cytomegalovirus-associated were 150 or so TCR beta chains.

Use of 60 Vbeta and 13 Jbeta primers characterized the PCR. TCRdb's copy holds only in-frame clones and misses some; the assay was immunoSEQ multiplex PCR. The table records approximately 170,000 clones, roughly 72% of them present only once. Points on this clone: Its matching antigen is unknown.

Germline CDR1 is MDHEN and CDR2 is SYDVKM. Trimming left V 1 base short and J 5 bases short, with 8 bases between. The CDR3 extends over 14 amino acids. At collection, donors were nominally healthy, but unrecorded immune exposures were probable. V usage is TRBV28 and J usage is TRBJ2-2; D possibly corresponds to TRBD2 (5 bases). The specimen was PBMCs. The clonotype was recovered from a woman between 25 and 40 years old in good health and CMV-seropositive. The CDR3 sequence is CASSLFPGTGELFF. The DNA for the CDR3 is TGTGCCAGCAGTTTATTTCCGGGAACCGGGGAGCTGTTTTTT.